Each of the 22 T cell receptor beta chains below was sequenced from the same sample in a study of monozygotic twins with inflammatory bowel disease. After re-calling the 5' RACE reads, TCRdb lists one entry per CDR3 protein, DNA absent. The listing contains a few hundred thousand distinct CDR3 sequences. Material: blood. Source of these receptors: a human donor with ulcerative colitis or Crohn's disease, or a healthy co-twin of an affected twin (not recorded which).

The rearrangement joins TRBV24-1 to TRBJ2-2. The CDR3 spans 15 residues. Per the germline V gene, CDR1 is KGHDR and CDR2 is SFDVKD. The CDR3 sequence is CATEEPTESPGELFF.

The chain's CDR3 is CASSPTGQGNTEAFF. The rearrangement links TRBV13 to TRBJ1-1; TCRdb indicates TRBD1, and absent DNA this call remains unverified. Germline V gene data show CDR1 as PRHDT and CDR2 as FYEKMQ (reference sequence). The CDR3 sequence is 15 residues long.

This chain's CDR3 is CASSPGQNTEAFF. The V and J genes are TRBV12-3 or TRBV12-4 and TRBJ1-1; TCRdb indicates TRBD1, and absent DNA this call remains unverified. This CDR3 is 13 amino acids long.

The V call is TRBV7-2, the J call TRBJ2-1. CDR1 and CDR2 (germline): SGHTA, FQGNSA. The CDR3 sequence is 15 residues long. The CDR3 sequence is CASSLSGRSYNEQFF.

This rearrangement joins TRBV30 to TRBJ2-7; TCRdb indicates TRBD2, and absent DNA this call remains unverified. CDR1 is GTSNPN, CDR2 SVGIG, per germline (reference sequence). This CDR3 has 14 amino acids. The CDR3 loop reads CAWSLGTVTYEQYF.

The rearrangement joins TRBV6-6 to TRBJ2-1. Germline V gene sequence: CDR1 MNHNY, CDR2 SVGAGI (reference sequence). The CDR3 is made up of 13 amino acids. CDR3 sequence reads: CASSYDRVNEQFF.

This rearrangement joins TRBV7-3 to TRBJ1-3. This CDR3 comprises 15 residues. CDR1 is SGHTA, CDR2 FQGTGA, per germline. CDR3 protein: CASSFRGGPGNTIYF.

The chain employs TRBV12-3 or TRBV12-4 and TRBJ2-7; TCRdb calls TRBD1, which cannot be checked without DNA. The CDR3 is made up of 15 amino acids. The CDR3 protein is CASSAIKQGRGEQYF.

The V gene is TRBV20-1, the J gene TRBJ1-5. CDR1 is DFQATT, CDR2 SNEGSKA, per germline (reference sequence). The CDR3 loop spans 14 amino acids. This CDR3 is CSARNGEGNQPQHF.

The rearrangement uses TRBV7-2 and TRBJ2-2; TCRdb proposes TRBD1, but this gene call is untestable without DNA. Germline-derived CDR1 and CDR2 are SGHTA and FQGNSA. The CDR3 runs to 16 residues. CDR3 sequence: CASSPQGVELTGELFF.

V usage is TRBV29-1 and J usage is TRBJ1-5. CDR3 length equals 13 residues. Germline V lookup: CDR1 SQVTM, CDR2 ANQGSEA. CDR3 amino acids: CSVEFASGQPQHF.

The rearrangement uses TRBV5-1 and TRBJ1-2. The CDR3 loop spans 13 amino acids. Germline CDR1 and CDR2: SGHRS and YFSETQ. The CDR3 region is CASSWASDYGYTF.

The chain recombines TRBV24-1 with TRBJ2-7; TCRdb selects TRBD1, and the lack of DNA leaves this call unchecked. CDR1 KGHDR and CDR2 SFDVKD come from the germline V gene. The CDR3 extends over 15 amino acids. CDR3 region: CATSDTGTAALEQYF.

V is TRBV7-9 and J is TRBJ2-7; TCRdb returns TRBD1, unconfirmable since there is no DNA. The CDR3 totals 15 residues. Looked up from germline, CDR1 is SEHNR and CDR2 is FQNEAQ (reference sequence). CDR3 in amino acids: CASSFPVAGFYEQYF. Variable domain in full (rest from reference TRBV7-9 and TRBJ2-7): DTGVSQNPRHKITKRGQNVTFRCDPISEHNRLYWYRQTLGQGPEFLTYFQNEAQLEKSRLLSDRFSAERPKGSFSTLEIQRTEQGDSAMYLCASSFPVAGFYEQYFGPGTRLTVT.

The V gene is TRBV9, the J gene TRBJ1-2. The CDR3 is made up of 16 amino acids. Germline CDR1 is SGDLS and CDR2 is YYNGEE. The CDR3 loop is CASSVSESSFGYGYTF. Full variable domain (rest looked up from reference TRBV9 and TRBJ1-2): DSGVTQTPKHLITATGQRVTLRCSPRSGDLSVYWYQQSLDQGLQFLIQYYNGEERAKGNILERFSAQQFPDLHSELNLSSLELGDSALYFCASSVSESSFGYGYTFGSGTRLTVV.

The chain couples TRBV6-5 to TRBJ2-7; absent DNA, TCRdb's TRBD2 call cannot be checked. The CDR3 is made up of 16 amino acids. Germline CDR1 MNHEY, CDR2 SVGAGI. CDR3 sequence: CASSYSTAGNSYEQYF.

The chain carries TRBV5-1 and TRBJ2-5. This CDR3 region has 14 residues. CDR1 and CDR2 from the germline V gene are SGHRS and YFSETQ. CDR3: CASTLSSTQETQYF. Full variable domain (remainder filled in from reference TRBV5-1 and TRBJ2-5): KAGVTQTPRYLIKTRGQQVTLSCSPISGHRSVSWYQQTPGQGLQFLFEYFSETQRNKGNFPGRFSGRQFSNSRSEMNVSTLELGDSALYLCASTLSSTQETQYFGPGTRLLVL.

The V and J genes are TRBV20-1 and TRBJ2-4; TCRdb proposes TRBD1, but this gene call is untestable without DNA. This CDR3 spans 16 amino acids. Germline V gene sequence: CDR1 DFQATT, CDR2 SNEGSKA (reference sequence). CDR3 region: CSARAGGAGAKNIQYF.

This chain connects TRBV3-1 to TRBJ1-4; TCRdb selects TRBD1, and the lack of DNA leaves this call unchecked. Germline V gives CDR1 LGHDT, CDR2 YNNKEL (reference sequence). This CDR3 is 15 amino acids long. The CDR3 protein is CASSHSTGTNEKLFF.

The rearrangement links TRBV12-3 or TRBV12-4 to TRBJ2-3; TCRdb gives TRBD1 as the D gene, but with no DNA this cannot be confirmed. The CDR3 is made up of 15 amino acids. The CDR3 here is CASSRTGRSTDTQYF.

This CDR3 is CASSSSSGDWEQYF. The chain combines TRBV12-3 or TRBV12-4 with TRBJ2-7. The length of the CDR3 is 14 residues.

The J gene is TRBJ2-3, the V gene TRBV29-1; TCRdb names TRBD1, which stays unverified in the absence of DNA. This CDR3 comprises 15 residues. The germline CDR1 and CDR2 sequences are SQVTM and ANQGSEA. The CDR3 spells CSVEDMEGGDDTQYF.